This T cell receptor (beta chain) comes out of a study of blood T cells in healthy people across ages. General study findings and limits: Long-lived donors exceeded aged donors in naive CD4+ cells and diversity.

Details on this clonotype: What it binds is not known.

CDR3 length: 17 residues. There were healthy Caucasian individuals from Russia, aged about 6 to 100, serving as donors. A second PCR, run for roughly 7 to 12 cycles, used a sample-barcoded 5' primer plus a J-beta primer mix. TCRdb recomputed calls from the 5' RACE reads with MiXCR, one row per CDR3 protein. The table lists 1,800,000 or so distinct CDR3 sequences, around 42% of them singletons. This TCR was recovered from a human donor in good health. The specimen was blood. The chain recombines TRBV21-1 with TRBJ2-2; the table assigns TRBD1, which was not confirmed against the DNA. TRBV21-1 is described as a pseudogene. CDR3 bases: TGTGCCAGCAGCAAATGGGGCGGGGGCTTGAACACCGGGGAGCTGTTTTTT. Protein product: CASSKWGGGLNTGELFF.